This T cell receptor beta chain comes out of a study of lymphopenia after photon versus proton radiotherapy. Notes on the study in general: Photon-treated patients lost naive T cells and TCR diversity; proton-treated stayed stable.

The germline gives CDR1 LNHDA, CDR2 SQIVND (reference sequence). The CDR3 runs to 13 residues. Trimming removed 5 bases at V and 9 bases at J, with 16 bases between. The table lists this clone with a count of one. Its antigen is undetermined. TCRdb's copy holds only in-frame clones and misses some; the assay was immunoSEQ multiplex PCR. The sample holds 150,000 to 200,000 clones; approximately 91% are singletons and the top ten take approximately 4.6%. The sequencing used peripheral blood, collected from a patient treated with photon-based radiotherapy. This sequence was found in a man aged 50-59 years with gastric cancer. V usage is TRBV19 and J usage is TRBJ1-2; D might be TRBD1 (6 bases). The CDR3: CASSPAMDSRYTF. Written as DNA, the CDR3 is TGTGCCAGTAGTCCTGCCATGGACAGTCGCTACACCTTC.